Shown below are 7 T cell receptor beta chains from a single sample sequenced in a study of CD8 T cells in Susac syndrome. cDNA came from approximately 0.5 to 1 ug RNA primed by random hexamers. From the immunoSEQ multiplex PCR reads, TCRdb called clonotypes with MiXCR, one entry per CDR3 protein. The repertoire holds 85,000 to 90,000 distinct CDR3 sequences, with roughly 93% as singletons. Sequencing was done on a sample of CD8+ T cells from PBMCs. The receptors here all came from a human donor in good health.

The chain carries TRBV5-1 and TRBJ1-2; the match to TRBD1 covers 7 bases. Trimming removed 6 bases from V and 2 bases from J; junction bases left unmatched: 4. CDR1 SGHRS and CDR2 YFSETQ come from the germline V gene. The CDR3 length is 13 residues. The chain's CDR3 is CASTTTGNYGYTF. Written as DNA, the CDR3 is TGCGCCAGCACGACGACAGGGAACTATGGCTACACCTTC.

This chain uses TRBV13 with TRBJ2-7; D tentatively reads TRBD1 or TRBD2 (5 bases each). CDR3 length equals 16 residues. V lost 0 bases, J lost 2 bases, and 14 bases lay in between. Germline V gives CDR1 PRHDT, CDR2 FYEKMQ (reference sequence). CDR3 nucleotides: TGTGCCAGCAGCTTAGGGAGGGGCAGGACCCCCTACGAGCAGTACTTC. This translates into CASSLGRGRTPYEQYF.

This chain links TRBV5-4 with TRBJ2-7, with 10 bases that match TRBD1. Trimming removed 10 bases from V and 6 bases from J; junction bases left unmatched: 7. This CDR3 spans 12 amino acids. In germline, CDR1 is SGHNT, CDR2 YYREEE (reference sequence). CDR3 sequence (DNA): TGTGCCTTGGGACAGGGGATTGGCGAGCAGTACTTC. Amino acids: CALGQGIGEQYF.

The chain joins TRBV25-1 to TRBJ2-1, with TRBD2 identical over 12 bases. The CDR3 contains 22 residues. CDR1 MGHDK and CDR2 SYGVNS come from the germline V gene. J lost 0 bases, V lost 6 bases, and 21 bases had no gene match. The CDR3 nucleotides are TGTGCCAGCAGCCCCCTTGCCCCCGGACTAGCGGGGATACCTTACTCCTACAATGAGCAGTTCTTC. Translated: CASSPLAPGLAGIPYSYNEQFF.

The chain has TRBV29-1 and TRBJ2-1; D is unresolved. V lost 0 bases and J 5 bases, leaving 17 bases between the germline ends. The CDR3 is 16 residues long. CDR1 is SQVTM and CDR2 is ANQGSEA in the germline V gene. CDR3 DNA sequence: TGCAGCGTTGAAGATCTAGTCTCCGGGTTCAACAATGAGCAGTTCTTC. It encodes CSVEDLVSGFNNEQFF.

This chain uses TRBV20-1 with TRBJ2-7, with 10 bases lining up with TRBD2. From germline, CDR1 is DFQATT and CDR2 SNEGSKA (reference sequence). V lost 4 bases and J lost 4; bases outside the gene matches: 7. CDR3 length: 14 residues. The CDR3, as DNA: TGCAGTGCTACCTCAAGCGGGGGGGAATACGAGCAGTACTTC. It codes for CSATSSGGEYEQYF.

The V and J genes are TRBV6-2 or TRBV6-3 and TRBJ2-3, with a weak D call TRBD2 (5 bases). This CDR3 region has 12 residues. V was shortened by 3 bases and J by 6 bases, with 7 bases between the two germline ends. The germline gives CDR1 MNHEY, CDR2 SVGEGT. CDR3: CASSYVADTQYF. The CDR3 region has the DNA TGTGCCAGCAGTTATGTAGCGGATACGCAGTATTTT.